The TCR beta chain described here comes from a study of cytomegalovirus exposure and HLA in healthy donors. Study outcomes and limitations: Available immune exposure information was restricted to CMV serostatus only. Most observed TCR sequences were rare, whereas some public TCRs were detected in many donors. Within an earlier analysis, most TCR beta V segments proved productive either about 87% or about 30% of the time. Links to common viral pathogens appeared, in a later analysis, for several of the most significant clusters.

The primer mix had 60 Vbeta and 13 Jbeta primers. Only in-frame clones appear in the TCRdb table, and some are missing; sequencing was by immunoSEQ multiplex PCR. The ten most abundant clones cover 1.3% of a sample with 150,000 to 200,000 clones. Points on this clone: Its antigen is currently unknown.

CDR3 length: 14 residues. After removal of 4 bases from V and 6 bases from J, the junction contained 5 bases not matched to a gene. CDR1 and CDR2 (germline): KGHSH, LQKENI. The genes are TRBV18 and TRBJ1-5; 8 bases agree with TRBD1. Sequencing used PBMCs. This clonotype was sampled from a woman aged 55 to 70 in good health and CMV-seronegative. CDR3 DNA sequence: TGTGCCAGCTCACTCGACAGGGGCGCTCAGCCCCAGCATTTT. It codes for CASSLDRGAQPQHF.